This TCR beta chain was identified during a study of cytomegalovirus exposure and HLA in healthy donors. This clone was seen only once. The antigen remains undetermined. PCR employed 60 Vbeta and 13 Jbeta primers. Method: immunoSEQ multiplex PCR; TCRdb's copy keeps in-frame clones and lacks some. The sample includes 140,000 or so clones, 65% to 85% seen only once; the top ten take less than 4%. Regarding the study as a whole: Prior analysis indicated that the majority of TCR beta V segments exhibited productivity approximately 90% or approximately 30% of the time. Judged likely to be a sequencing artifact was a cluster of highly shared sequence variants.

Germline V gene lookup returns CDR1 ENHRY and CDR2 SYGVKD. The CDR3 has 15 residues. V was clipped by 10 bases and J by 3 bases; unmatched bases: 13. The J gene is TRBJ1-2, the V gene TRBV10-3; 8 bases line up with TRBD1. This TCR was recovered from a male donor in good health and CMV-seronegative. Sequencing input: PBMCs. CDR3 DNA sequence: TGTGCCACCGCACCCAACCTGGGACAGGACTATGGCTACACCTTC. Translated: CATAPNLGQDYGYTF.